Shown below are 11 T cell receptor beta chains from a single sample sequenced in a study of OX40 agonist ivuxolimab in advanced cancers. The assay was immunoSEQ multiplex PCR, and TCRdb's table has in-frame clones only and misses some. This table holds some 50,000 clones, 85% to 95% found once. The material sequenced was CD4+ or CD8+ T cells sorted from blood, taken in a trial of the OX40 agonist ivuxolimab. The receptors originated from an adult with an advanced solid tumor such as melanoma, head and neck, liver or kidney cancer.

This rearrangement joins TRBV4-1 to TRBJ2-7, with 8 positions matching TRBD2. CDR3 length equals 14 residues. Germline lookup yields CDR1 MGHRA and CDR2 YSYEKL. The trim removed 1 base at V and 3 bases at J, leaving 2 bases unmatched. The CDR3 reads CASSQGTSSYEQYF. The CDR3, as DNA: TGCGCCAGCAGCCAAGGGACTAGCAGCTACGAGCAGTACTTC.

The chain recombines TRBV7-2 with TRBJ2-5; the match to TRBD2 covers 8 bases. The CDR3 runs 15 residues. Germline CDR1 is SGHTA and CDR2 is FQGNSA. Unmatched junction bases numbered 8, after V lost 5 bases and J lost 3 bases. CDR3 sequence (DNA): TGTGCCAGCAGCAAACTAGCGGAGCTGAAAGAGACCCAGTACTTC. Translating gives CASSKLAELKETQYF. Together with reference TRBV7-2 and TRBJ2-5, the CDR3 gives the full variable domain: GAGVSQSPSNKVTEKGKDVELRCDPISGHTALYWYRQSLGQGLEFLIYFQGNSAPDKSGLPSDRFSAERTGGSVSTLTIQRTQQEDSAVYLCASSKLAELKETQYFGPGTRLLVL.

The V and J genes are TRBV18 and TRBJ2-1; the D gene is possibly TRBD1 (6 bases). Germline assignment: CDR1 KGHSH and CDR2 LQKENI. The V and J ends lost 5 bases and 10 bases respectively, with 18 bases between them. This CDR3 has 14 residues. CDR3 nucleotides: TGTGCCAGCTCAAAAGTCAGAGGGACAAACGAGCAGTTCTTC. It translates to CASSKVRGTNEQFF.

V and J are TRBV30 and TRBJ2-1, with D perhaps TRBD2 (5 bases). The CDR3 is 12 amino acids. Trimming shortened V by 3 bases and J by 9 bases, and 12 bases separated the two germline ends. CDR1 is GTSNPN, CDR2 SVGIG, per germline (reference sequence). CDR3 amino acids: CAWSSRVAEQFF. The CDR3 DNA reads TGTGCCTGGAGCTCGAGGGTGGCTGAGCAGTTCTTC.

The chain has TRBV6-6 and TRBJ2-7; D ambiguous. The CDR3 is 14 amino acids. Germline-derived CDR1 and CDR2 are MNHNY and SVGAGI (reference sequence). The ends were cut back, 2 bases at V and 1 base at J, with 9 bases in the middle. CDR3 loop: CASSYDVGSYEQYF. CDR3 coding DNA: TGTGCCAGCAGTTACGACGTGGGGTCCTACGAGCAGTACTTC.

DNA for the CDR3: TGTGCCAGCAGCTTAGGAGGCATCACTGAAGCTTTCTTT. Amino acid sequence: CASSLGGITEAFF. This chain uses TRBV7-9 with TRBJ1-1; D remains ambiguous. V dropped 1 base and J dropped 4 bases, with 7 bases sitting between them. This CDR3 has 13 amino acids. CDR1 is SEHNR and CDR2 is FQNEAQ in the germline V gene (reference sequence).

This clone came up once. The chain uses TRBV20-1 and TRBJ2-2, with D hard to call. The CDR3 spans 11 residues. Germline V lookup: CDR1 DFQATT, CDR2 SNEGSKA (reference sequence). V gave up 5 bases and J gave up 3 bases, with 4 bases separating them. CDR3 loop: CSALYTGELFF. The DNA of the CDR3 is TGCAGTGCTCTCTACACCGGGGAGCTGTTTTTT.

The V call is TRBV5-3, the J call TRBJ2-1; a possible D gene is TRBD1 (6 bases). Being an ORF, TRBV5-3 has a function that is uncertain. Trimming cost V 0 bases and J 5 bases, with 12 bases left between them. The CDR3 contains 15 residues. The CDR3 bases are TGTGCCAGAAGCTTGGGGTGGGGACAAAACAATGAGCAGTTCTTC. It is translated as CARSLGWGQNNEQFF.

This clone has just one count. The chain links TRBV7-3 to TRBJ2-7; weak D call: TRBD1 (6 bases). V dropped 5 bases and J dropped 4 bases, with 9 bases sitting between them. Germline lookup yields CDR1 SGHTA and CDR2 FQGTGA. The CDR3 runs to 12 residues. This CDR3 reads CASSLQGYEQYF. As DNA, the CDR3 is TGTGCCAGCAGCCTACAGGGTTACGAGCAGTACTTC. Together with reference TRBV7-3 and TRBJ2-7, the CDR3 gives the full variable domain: GAGVSQTPSNKVTEKGKYVELRCDPISGHTALYWYRQSLGQGPEFLIYFQGTGAADDSGLPNDRFFAVRPEGSVSTLKIQRTERGDSAVYLCASSLQGYEQYFGPGTRLTVT.

As DNA, the CDR3 is TGTGCCAGCACGTATCGGTTGAACACTGAAGCTTTCTTT. It is translated as CASTYRLNTEAFF. V usage is TRBV6-5 and J usage is TRBJ1-1; D gene uncertain. The CDR3 loop spans 13 amino acids. Germline CDR1 MNHEY, CDR2 SVGAGI. Trimming shortened V by 7 bases and J by 0 bases, and 9 bases separated the two germline ends.

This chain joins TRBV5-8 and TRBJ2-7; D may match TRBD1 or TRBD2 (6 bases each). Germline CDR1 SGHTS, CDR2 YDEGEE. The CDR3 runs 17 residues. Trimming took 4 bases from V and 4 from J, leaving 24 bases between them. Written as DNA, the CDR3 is TGTGCCAGCAGCCACTCCGGCGAAGGGGGGTCAAGTTACGAGCAGTACTTC. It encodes CASSHSGEGGSSYEQYF. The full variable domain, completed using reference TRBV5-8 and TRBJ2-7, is EAGVTQSPTHLIKTRGQQATLRCSPISGHTSVYWYQQALGLGLQFLLWYDEGEERNRGNFPPRFSGRQFPNYSSELNVNALELEDSALYLCASSHSGEGGSSYEQYFGPGTRLTVT.